One sample yielded the 26 T cell receptor beta chains listed below, sequenced in a study of blood T cell repertoires in COVID-19. Measured with immunoSEQ multiplex PCR; TCRdb has only the in-frame clones, and not every one. The repertoire holds some 260,000 clones, with around 80% as singletons. The specimen sequenced was peripheral blood. The receptor set was obtained from a middle-aged woman with active or convalescent COVID-19.

This clone was picked up a small number of times. At the DNA level, this CDR3 is encoded by other sequences in the same sample as well. The chain recombines TRBV27 with TRBJ1-1; D might be TRBD1 (6 bases). V lost 2 bases to trimming and J lost 1 base, with 11 bases between them. The length of the CDR3 is 15 residues. CDR1 is MNHEY, CDR2 SMNVEV, per germline (reference sequence). CDR3 residues: CASSLLGRGNTEAFF. In nucleotides, the CDR3 is TGTGCCAGCAGTTTACTCGGCAGGGGGAACACTGAAGCTTTCTTT.

The V and J genes are TRBV4-2 and TRBJ2-5; D perhaps matches TRBD1 (6 bases). The CDR3 consists of 15 residues. V was shortened by 0 bases and J by 5 bases, with 13 bases between the two germline ends. Germline CDR1 LGHNA, CDR2 YNFKEQ. The CDR3 DNA reads TGTGCCAGCAGCCAAGAAGCAGGGGCAGAGGAGACCCAGTACTTC. Its protein is CASSQEAGAEETQYF.

The chain combines TRBV28 with TRBJ1-6; 7 bases are shared with TRBD1. The germline V gene encodes CDR1 MDHEN and CDR2 SYDVKM. The CDR3 spans 15 residues. V dropped 6 bases and J dropped 2; count of bases not matched to a gene: 4. As DNA, the CDR3 is TGTGCCAGCAGCTCACAGGGGACCTATAATTCACCCCTCCACTTT. Its protein is CASSSQGTYNSPLHF.

V is TRBV27 and J is TRBJ1-5, with D perhaps matching TRBD1 (5 bases). Per the germline V gene, CDR1 is MNHEY and CDR2 is SMNVEV (reference sequence). CDR3 length: 14 residues. V lost 5 bases, J lost 6 bases, and 14 bases lay in between. DNA of the CDR3: TGTGCCAGCAGTCCCTCGGGACTCCGTCAGCCCCAGCATTTT. The encoded protein is CASSPSGLRQPQHF.

This chain joins TRBV3-1 (or the pseudogene TRBV3-2) and TRBJ1-2; possibly TRBD1 for D (5 bases). Germline V lookup: CDR1 LGHDT, CDR2 YNNKEL (reference sequence). This CDR3 is built from 13 residues. The V gene lost 1 base and the J gene lost 4 bases, with 7 bases spanning the gap. CDR3 DNA: TGTGCCAGCAGCCAAGCAGGGATCTATGGCTACACCTTC. Translated, it gives CASSQAGIYGYTF.

This chain links TRBV20-1 with TRBJ2-1; TRBD2 aligns across 8 bases. The CDR3 is 15 amino acids. The V and J ends lost 3 bases and 3 bases, in that order; junction bases with no gene match: 7. The germline gives CDR1 DFQATT, CDR2 SNEGSKA (reference sequence). The CDR3 loop is CSASYGSGVYNEQFF. The CDR3, as DNA: TGCAGTGCTAGTTACGGTAGCGGGGTCTACAATGAGCAGTTCTTC.

The chain uses TRBV29-1 and TRBJ1-4; 7 bases line up with TRBD1. The germline V gene has CDR1 SQVTM and CDR2 ANQGSEA. The J segment lost 1 base and the V segment lost 7 bases, leaving 0 bases of the junction unmatched. The CDR3 is 12 amino acids. CDR3 loop: CSAGGTNEKLFF. The CDR3 bases are TGCAGCGCAGGGGGAACTAATGAAAAACTGTTTTTT.

The rearrangement links TRBV5-6 to TRBJ1-4; 10 nucleotides agree with TRBD1. In germline, CDR1 is SGHDT, CDR2 YYEEEE. After removal of 2 bases from V and 6 bases from J, the junction contained 4 bases not matched to a gene. CDR3 length: 15 residues. The CDR3 loop is CASSFLGTGDEKLFF. In nucleotides, the CDR3 is TGTGCCAGCAGCTTTCTGGGGACAGGGGATGAAAAACTGTTTTTT.

The table lists this clone with a few counts. The chain is built from TRBV24-1 and TRBJ2-7; 10 bases map to TRBD1. CDR3 length: 15 amino acids. Germline V gene lookup returns CDR1 KGHDR and CDR2 SFDVKD. The V segment lost 4 bases and the J segment 6 bases; nucleotides outside the gene matches: 8. The CDR3 DNA sequence: TGTGCCACCAGTGACCCTGACAGGGGGCAGGGCGAGCAGTACTTC. Translated: CATSDPDRGQGEQYF.

The chain uses TRBV9 and TRBJ1-2; D is uncertain. Trimming took off 4 bases at V and 11 bases at J, with 15 bases between the two ends. Germline CDR1 is SGDLS and CDR2 is YYNGEE. The CDR3 loop spans 12 amino acids. Written as DNA, the CDR3 is TGTGCCAGCAGCCAGGTTTTTTCGAATTACACCTTC. This codes for CASSQVFSNYTF.

V usage is TRBV3-1 (or the pseudogene TRBV3-2) and J usage is TRBJ2-4; tentative D call: TRBD2 (6 bases). Germline CDR1 is LGHDT and CDR2 is YNNKEL (reference sequence). V lost 4 bases, J lost 2 bases, and 18 bases lay in between. This CDR3 is 17 amino acids long. The CDR3 is CASSPLRVGGTKNIQYF. The CDR3 DNA is TGTGCCAGCAGCCCCCTCCGAGTGGGGGGAACCAAAAACATTCAGTACTTC.

This clone was detected once. This rearrangement joins TRBV9 to TRBJ1-1; 12 bases align to TRBD1. The V segment lost 3 bases and the J segment 6 bases; nucleotides outside the gene matches: 12. The CDR3 runs 17 residues. Germline V lookup: CDR1 SGDLS, CDR2 YYNGEE. CDR3 DNA sequence: TGTGCCAGCAGCGGGAAACCGGGACAGGGGGCTTGGTCTGAAGCTTTCTTT. The encoded protein is CASSGKPGQGAWSEAFF.

This chain connects TRBV15 to TRBJ2-3; 7 positions agree with TRBD2. V lost 0 bases, J lost 1 base, and 4 bases stayed unmatched. The germline gives CDR1 LNHNV, CDR2 YYDKDF (reference sequence). The CDR3 extends over 16 amino acids. The CDR3 reads CATSRDGLAGTDTQYF. The CDR3 DNA reads as TGTGCCACCAGCAGAGATGGGCTAGCGGGCACAGATACGCAGTATTTT. Variable domain in full (rest from reference TRBV15 and TRBJ2-3): DAMVIQNPRYQVTQFGKPVTLSCSQTLNHNVMYWYQQKSSQAPKLLFHYYDKDFNNEADTPDNFQSRRPNTSFCFLDIRSPGLGDTAMYLCATSRDGLAGTDTQYFGPGTRLTVL.

The J gene is TRBJ2-3, the V gene TRBV7-3; D gene uncertain. Germline CDR1 is SGHTA and CDR2 is FQGTGA. The CDR3 runs to 12 residues. The V end lost 4 bases, the J end lost 8 bases, and 10 bases lay between the germline ends. CDR3 amino acids: CASSSSPGTQYF. CDR3 DNA: TGTGCCAGCAGCTCGTCCCCCGGTACGCAGTATTTT. The complete variable domain, with remaining parts taken from reference TRBV7-3 and TRBJ2-3, reads GAGVSQTPSNKVTEKGKYVELRCDPISGHTALYWYRQSLGQGPEFLIYFQGTGAADDSGLPNDRFFAVRPEGSVSTLKIQRTERGDSAVYLCASSSSPGTQYFGPGTRLTVL.

The gene calls are TRBV9 and TRBJ2-5; unclear D gene. V dropped 0 bases and J dropped 0 bases, with 3 bases sitting between them. The CDR3 loop spans 13 amino acids. Per the germline V gene, CDR1 is SGDLS and CDR2 is YYNGEE. The DNA of the CDR3 is TGTGCCAGCAGCGTAGCCAACCAAGAGACCCAGTACTTC. Encoded protein: CASSVANQETQYF. Looking up the rest from reference TRBV9 and TRBJ2-5 gives the full variable domain: DSGVTQTPKHLITATGQRVTLRCSPRSGDLSVYWYQQSLDQGLQFLIQYYNGEERAKGNILERFSAQQFPDLHSELNLSSLELGDSALYFCASSVANQETQYFGPGTRLLVL.

The CDR3 DNA sequence: TGTGCCAGTAGCCTTAGAGGAATCTATGGCTACACCTTC. As protein: CASSLRGIYGYTF. The V and J genes are TRBV19 and TRBJ1-2; D remains ambiguous. The V end lost 6 bases, the J end lost 4 bases, and 12 bases lay between the germline ends. The CDR3 contains 13 residues. CDR1 and CDR2 from the germline V gene are LNHDA and SQIVND (reference sequence). The entire variable domain, with the rest obtained from reference TRBV19 and TRBJ1-2, is as follows: DGGITQSPKYLFRKEGQNVTLSCEQNLNHDAMYWYRQDPGQGLRLIYYSQIVNDFQKGDIAEGYSVSREKKESFPLTVTSAQKNPTAFYLCASSLRGIYGYTFGSGTRLTVV.

The V call is TRBV11-2, the J call TRBJ2-5; a weak D match, TRBD1 (5 bases). V was shortened by 6 bases and J by 2 bases, with 16 bases between the two germline ends. The V gene's germline CDR1 is SGHAT and CDR2 FQNNGV. This CDR3 region has 15 residues. As DNA, the CDR3 is TGTGCCAGCAGTCTAGGGCGACAGAGACAAGAGACCCAGTACTTC. This codes for CASSLGRQRQETQYF.

The chain employs TRBV11-2 and TRBJ1-6, with a weak D call TRBD1 (5 bases). The V gene's germline CDR1 is SGHAT and CDR2 FQNNGV. Trimming removed 5 bases from V and 7 bases from J, with 15 bases in between. CDR3 size: 15 residues. This CDR3 reads CASSQLSGGNSPLHF. In DNA form, the CDR3 reads TGTGCCAGCAGCCAGCTCTCGGGGGGAAATTCACCCCTCCACTTT.

The CDR3 DNA sequence: TGTGCCAGCAGTATTTCCCGGACAGGGGCCACTGAAGCTTTCTTT. Amino acids: CASSISRTGATEAFF. The rearrangement links TRBV6-5 to TRBJ1-1; TRBD1 aligns across 9 bases. The J segment lost 4 bases and the V segment lost 5 bases, leaving 8 bases of the junction unmatched. The CDR3 runs 15 residues. The germline V gene encodes CDR1 MNHEY and CDR2 SVGAGI.

The chain has TRBV11-2 and TRBJ1-6, with 8 bases lining up with TRBD1. With V trimmed by 5 bases and J by 9 bases, 12 bases remained unmatched. There are 16 residues in the CDR3. Germline loops: CDR1 SGHAT, CDR2 FQNNGV. Here the CDR3 reads CASSPFQGALTSPLHF. In nucleotides, the CDR3 is TGTGCCAGCAGCCCCTTTCAGGGGGCCCTTACTTCACCCCTCCACTTT.

This chain links TRBV4-1 with TRBJ1-4, with 7 bases aligning to TRBD1. V was pared by 0 bases and J by 5 bases, with 6 bases of the junction left unmatched. In germline, CDR1 is MGHRA, CDR2 YSYEKL. This CDR3 has 16 amino acids. CDR3 in amino acids: CASSQDPGQRNEKLFF. The CDR3 DNA sequence: TGCGCCAGCAGCCAAGATCCGGGACAGAGGAATGAAAAACTGTTTTTT.

This clone occurred a few times. The rearrangement joins TRBV13 to TRBJ1-6; TRBD1 agrees at 9 bases. From germline, CDR1 is PRHDT and CDR2 FYEKMQ (reference sequence). The CDR3 sequence is 14 residues long. The V and J ends lost 5 bases and 10 bases, in that order; junction bases with no gene match: 6. CDR3 residues: CASSVWDRESPLHF. CDR3 DNA: TGTGCCAGCAGCGTTTGGGACAGGGAATCACCCCTCCACTTT.

The chain links TRBV7-9 to TRBJ1-1, with D uncertain. Trimming took 0 bases from V and 3 from J, leaving 5 bases between them. CDR1 and CDR2 from the germline V gene are SEHNR and FQNEAQ (reference sequence). The CDR3 is made up of 13 amino acids. The CDR3 bases are TGTGCCAGCAGCTTAGCGGGCCACACTGAAGCTTTCTTT. It is translated as CASSLAGHTEAFF.

The chain has TRBV6-4 and TRBJ2-3; 13 positions agree with TRBD2. J lost 4 bases, V lost 4 bases, and 2 bases had no gene match. Germline assignment: CDR1 MRHNA and CDR2 SNTAGT. This CDR3 has 15 amino acids. The CDR3 DNA reads TGTGCCAGCAGTGGACTAGCGGGGGGCTCAGATACGCAGTATTTT. This gives the protein CASSGLAGGSDTQYF.

A few counts support this clone. V usage is TRBV12-3 or TRBV12-4 and J usage is TRBJ2-7; TRBD1 is a possible D gene (7 bases). The CDR3 is made up of 13 amino acids. V was cut by 3 bases and J by 5 bases, with 11 bases left in between. CDR3 coding DNA: TGTGCCAGCAGTTTCGGCAGGGGGGACGAGCAGTACTTC. This translates into CASSFGRGDEQYF.

The gene calls are TRBV30 and TRBJ1-6, with 8 bases identical to TRBD1. Trimming at V came to 3 bases and at J to 7 bases, leaving 8 bases not matched to a gene. The CDR3 is 15 residues long. Germline V gene sequence: CDR1 GTSNPN, CDR2 SVGIG (reference sequence). CDR3 bases: TGTGCCTGGAGAGTACCAGGGGGCGGGAATTCACCCCTCCACTTT. As protein: CAWRVPGGGNSPLHF. Filled out from reference TRBV30 and TRBJ1-6, the complete variable domain reads SQTIHQWPATLVQPVGSPLSLECTVEGTSNPNLYWYRQAAGRGLQLLFYSVGIGQISSEVPQNLSASRPQDRQFILSSKKLLLSDSGFYLCAWRVPGGGNSPLHFGNGTRLTVT.